Detailed here is one T cell receptor beta chain. This clonotype came up many times. It lacks a known antigen. No base-level quality is on record; no much larger clone is a single base apart. The receptor library was made with 5' RACE. Sequencer: Illumina MiSeq. During library preparation, unique molecular identifiers were attached to individual cDNA molecules so that TCRs could be counted quantitatively and reproducibly. The paper's data handling went like this. Samples had a median of approximately 96,000 TCRs, with a range from roughly 23,224 to 700,000. The Decombinator software suite was used to annotate V, J and CDR3 in the TCR reads. For the PS versus PT1 abundance plots, all samples were subsampled to the same number of TCRs (28,000). Expanded TCRs were defined as absent before sensitization and observed at least eight times at the 2-week time point. Using fastp at Q25 and MiXCR, TCRdb reprocessed the public reads and kept productive beta chains. Every CDR3 protein is listed once, alongside the most common genes and DNA of its rows. In this record, the V and J calls reflect TCRdb's handling and not the investigators' own analysis. The sample table contains roughly 82,000 distinct CDR3 sequences; only one count was recorded for around 15% of them. The ten most abundant clones make up 6.8% of the sample.

The CDR3 runs 14 amino acids, cysteine and phenylalanine included. Kept here is only the CDR3 DNA, which spans 42 bases and is read in frame from base 1. Taken from the germline V gene, the CDR1 and CDR2 loops are SGHTA and FQGNSA. V was cut back by 3 bases and J by 1 base, leaving a gap of 8 bases between them. The data were obtained in a study of human T cells and chemical hapten exposure (dated by TCRdb to the early 2020s). Regarding the complete study: Libraries were pooled for sequencing, and per-sample TCR yields varied mainly because of small differences in library volumes within the pool. In alopecia patients, the study followed how the peripheral blood TCR repertoire changed in vivo over primary and secondary sensitization to diphenylcyclopropenone (DPC), a hapten. Each blood RNA sample was used to sequence both TCR alpha and TCR beta chains.

Broad study findings and their caveats: No change with DPC sensitization was found in the number of TCRs above 1 in 1000 frequency, and no evidence of global repertoire structure alterations was found. After repeated subsampling, the strength of the expansion versus patch-test correlation and the threshold at which it became significant changed.

Unfractionated whole blood was collected in Tempus Blood RNA tubes, and total RNA was extracted from that blood. A handful of healthy volunteers were used as TCR sequencing controls and were bled at day 0, 2 weeks and 6 weeks. The rearrangement combines TRBV7-2 with TRBJ2-3; a tentative D call is TRBD2 (6 bases match). The receptor's source is a female donor in good health. The CDR3 loop reads CASSLGGRTDTQYF. DNA sequence: TGTGCCAGCAGCTTGGGGGGTCGCACAGATACGCAGTATTTT.